This TCR beta chain was recovered during a study of Graves' ophthalmopathy and Graves' hyperthyroidism. The overall study: At initial diagnosis, peripheral blood was obtained, and this preceded any treatment.

Whole-study results and caveats: For separating ophthalmopathy from stable hyperthyroidism, a 13-signature model gave less than 90% sensitivity and 80% to 84% specificity.

RNA served as the template for amplifying TCR beta CDR3 regions. The library came from an HTBI-primed first-round RT-PCR and a second-round multiplex PCR. MiXCR was run by TCRdb on the multiplex PCR reads, yielding one entry per CDR3 protein. The table lists nearly 400,000 distinct CDR3 sequences, 15% to 20% of them singletons, with roughly 1.5% in the top ten. This clonotype was counted many times. Its specificity is not known. The CDR3 has 14 residues. The V gene lost 9 bases and the J gene lost 5 bases, with 15 bases spanning the gap. CDR1 is KGHDR, CDR2 SFDVKD, per germline. Excluded were patients with other autoimmune diseases, uncontrolled infections, pregnancy or lactation.

The J gene is TRBJ2-2, the V gene TRBV24-1; no definite D call. The sequence was obtained from a woman under 30 with Graves' ophthalmopathy. Sequencing input: peripheral blood. CDR3 nucleotide sequence: TGTGCCACCGAGAACAGATCCCCTACCGGGGAGCTGTTTTTT. It encodes CATENRSPTGELFF.